The 20 T cell receptor beta chains presented below share a single source sample, sequenced in a study of T cells in Graves' hyperthyroidism and ophthalmopathy. RNA transcripts were the template for amplifying TCR beta CDR3 regions. The TCR CDR3 first-round RT-PCR relied on the HTBI primer set. One entry per CDR3 protein results from TCRdb running MiXCR on the multiplex PCR reads. The sample holds approximately 500,000 distinct CDR3 sequences; 46% are singletons and the top ten take about 7.8%. Sequenced: peripheral blood or thyroid tissue (not recorded which). All receptors come from a woman younger than 30 with Graves' hyperthyroidism.

CDR3 in DNA: TGTGCCAGCAGACCCTGGACGGCGGGAGGGCGCGGAACCGGGGAGCTGTTTTTT. Amino acids: CASRPWTAGGRGTGELFF. V gene TRBV6-6 combines with J gene TRBJ2-2; 9 bases match TRBD2. The CDR3 runs to 18 residues. V shed 6 bases, J shed 5 bases, and the junction held 16 bases outside the gene matches. Per the germline V gene, CDR1 is MNHNY and CDR2 is SVGAGI (reference sequence).

This clonotype was seen ten or more times. Here the CDR3 DNA reads TGTGCCAGCAGCGTAGCCGGGGGCGTTGGGGAGACCCAGTACTTC. It yields the protein CASSVAGGVGETQYF. The V and J genes are TRBV9 and TRBJ2-5; either TRBD1 or TRBD2 may supply D (6 bases each). The CDR3 is 15 amino acids. The V end lost 0 bases, the J end lost 5 bases, and 14 bases lay between the germline ends. The germline V gene encodes CDR1 SGDLS and CDR2 YYNGEE. The variable domain in full, completed from reference TRBV9 and TRBJ2-5, reads DSGVTQTPKHLITATGQRVTLRCSPRSGDLSVYWYQQSLDQGLQFLIQYYNGEERAKGNILERFSAQQFPDLHSELNLSSLELGDSALYFCASSVAGGVGETQYFGPGTRLLVL.

This clonotype occurred a few times. The chain joins TRBV5-1 to TRBJ1-4; D is perhaps TRBD1 (6 bases). This CDR3 spans 18 amino acids. V was clipped by 2 bases and J by 3 bases, with 20 bases between them. CDR1 is SGHRS and CDR2 is YFSETQ in the germline V gene. CDR3 amino acids: CASSFNSHYRAPNEKLFF. CDR3 DNA sequence: TGCGCCAGCAGCTTCAATAGCCACTACAGGGCCCCTAATGAAAAACTGTTTTTT.

In its sample, this clonotype was seen once. The chain is built from TRBV15 and TRBJ1-4, with D uncertain. CDR1 is LNHNV, CDR2 YYDKDF, per germline (reference sequence). The V end was cut by 1 base, the J end by 5 bases, with 8 bases between. This CDR3 spans 14 amino acids. For the CDR3, the DNA is TGTGCCACCAGCAGAGGGCTTGCCAATGAAAAACTGTTTTTT. Encoded protein: CATSRGLANEKLFF.

This clonotype was seen many times. The chain combines TRBV5-1 with TRBJ1-1, with 10 bases lining up with TRBD1. CDR1 and CDR2 (germline): SGHRS, YFSETQ. The CDR3 length is 16 residues. V trimming: 4 bases; J trimming: 5 bases; junction bases outside the gene matches: 11. The CDR3 nucleotides are TGCGCCAGCAGCACTGGACAGGGGGTAAAGTGGACTGAAGCTTTCTTT. This codes for CASSTGQGVKWTEAFF.

The table lists this clonotype with many counts. This chain uses TRBV12-3 or TRBV12-4 with TRBJ1-1, with D possibly matching TRBD1 (5 bases). The CDR3 extends over 15 amino acids. V dropped 4 bases and J dropped 2 bases, with 14 bases sitting between them. The chain's CDR3 is CASSSWGSGNTEAFF. Written as DNA, the CDR3 is TGTGCCAGCAGTTCCTGGGGGTCGGGAAACACTGAAGCTTTCTTT.

This clonotype was picked up many times. V is TRBV11-2 and J is TRBJ2-5, with 9 bases aligning to TRBD2. Looked up from germline, CDR1 is SGHAT and CDR2 is FQNNGV. The CDR3 totals 15 residues. The V segment lost 0 bases and the J segment 5 bases; nucleotides outside the gene matches: 4. CDR3 sequence reads: CASSLDISGRETQYF. CDR3 DNA sequence: TGTGCCAGCAGCTTAGATATCAGCGGGAGGGAGACCCAGTACTTC.

The V gene is TRBV15, the J gene TRBJ2-7, with D tentatively TRBD1 (6 bases). Trimming took off 0 bases at V and 6 bases at J, with 18 bases between the two ends. Germline loops: CDR1 LNHNV, CDR2 YYDKDF (reference sequence). CDR3 length: 16 amino acids. CDR3 DNA: TGTGCCACCAGCAGAGATAGAGTACAGGGCGTTTCCGAGCAGTACTTC. This sequence encodes CATSRDRVQGVSEQYF.

Points on this clonotype: At one of its ends the junction is not consistent with the germline gene, which may arise from a read error. The V call is TRBV20-1, the J call TRBJ2-5, with TRBD1 identical over 9 bases. Germline CDR1 DFQATT, CDR2 SNEGSKA (reference sequence). The CDR3 runs to 14 residues. The CDR3: CSTSWDRVGETQYF. The CDR3 region has the DNA TGCAGTACTAGTTGGGACAGGGTAGGAGAGACCCAGTACTTC.

The chain is built from TRBV2 and TRBJ2-1, with 15 bases matching TRBD2. Germline trimming cut 4 bases from V and 12 bases from J; bases unmatched to any gene: 10. Germline assignment: CDR1 SNHLY and CDR2 FYNNEI. There are 16 residues in the CDR3. Written as DNA, the CDR3 is TGTGCCAGCAGTGCCAGTTTCGGACTAGCGGGAGGGGTGCAGTTCTTC. The encoded protein is CASSASFGLAGGVQFF. Drawing the rest from reference TRBV2 and TRBJ2-1, the complete variable domain is EPEVTQTPSHQVTQMGQEVILRCVPISNHLYFYWYRQILGQKVEFLVSFYNNEISEKSEIFDDQFSVERPDGSNFTLKIRSTKLEDSAMYFCASSASFGLAGGVQFFGPGTRLTVL.

The chain employs TRBV7-2 and TRBJ2-7, with 10 bases that match TRBD1. The CDR3 has 15 residues. The junction had 6 bases not matched to a gene; V was cut back by 5 bases and J by 2 bases. Germline CDR1 is SGHTA and CDR2 is FQGNSA. The CDR3 DNA follows: TGTGCCAGCAGCCCCTTCGGGACAGGGGCCTACGAGCAGTACTTC. Residues: CASSPFGTGAYEQYF.

This clonotype was observed many times. The V call is TRBV29-1, the J call TRBJ2-5; D is ambiguous. V was clipped by 7 bases and J by 0 bases, with 9 bases between them. The CDR3 loop spans 12 amino acids. From germline, CDR1 is SQVTM and CDR2 ANQGSEA. CDR3: CSAGPDQETQYF. CDR3 bases: TGCAGCGCCGGGCCCGACCAAGAGACCCAGTACTTC.

This clonotype was picked up many times. The chain combines TRBV11-3 with TRBJ1-3; D perhaps matches TRBD1 (5 bases). Trimming removed 5 bases at V and 2 bases at J, with 10 bases between. CDR3 length equals 14 residues. The germline CDR1 and CDR2 sequences are SGHNT and YENEEA. This CDR3 is CASSPGTAGNTIYF. The CDR3 region has the DNA TGTGCCAGCAGCCCCGGGACGGCTGGAAACACCATATATTTT.

This clonotype was counted between two and nine times. The chain recombines TRBV4-1 with TRBJ1-1; 7 bases line up with TRBD1. The CDR3 is made up of 14 amino acids. Germline loops: CDR1 MGHRA, CDR2 YSYEKL. The J segment lost 1 base and the V segment lost 4 bases, leaving 3 bases of the junction unmatched. CDR3 DNA sequence: TGCGCCAGCAGCCCACAGGGGACGAACACTGAAGCTTTCTTT. Translated, it gives CASSPQGTNTEAFF.

At least ten counts were recorded for this clonotype. The chain employs TRBV3-1 and TRBJ2-5, with D tentatively TRBD1 (5 bases). The CDR3 is 14 amino acids. CDR1 LGHDT and CDR2 YNNKEL come from the germline V gene (reference sequence). Trimming took off 0 bases at V and 5 bases at J, with 10 bases between the two ends. Here the CDR3 reads CASSQDTGRETQYF. In DNA, the CDR3 is TGTGCCAGCAGCCAAGATACAGGTCGGGAGACCCAGTACTTC.

This clonotype occurred many times. V is TRBV7-2 and J is TRBJ2-5, with TRBD1 matching over 7 bases. Germline V gene data show CDR1 as SGHTA and CDR2 as FQGNSA. V was clipped by 5 bases and J by 5 bases; unmatched bases: 11. The CDR3 covers 15 residues. The CDR3 bases are TGTGCCAGCAGCCTCCAGACAGGGTTCAAGGAGACCCAGTACTTC. Residues: CASSLQTGFKETQYF.

This clonotype was seen many times. This rearrangement joins TRBV30 to TRBJ1-1; D is unclear. The germline gives CDR1 GTSNPN, CDR2 SVGIG (reference sequence). The CDR3 length is 12 residues. Trimming shortened V by 3 bases and J by 2 bases, and 7 bases separated the two germline ends. In DNA, the CDR3 is TGTGCCTGGAGCCAGTTCAACACTGAAGCTTTCTTT. Its translation: CAWSQFNTEAFF.

The table lists this clonotype with many counts. The chain recombines TRBV7-2 with TRBJ1-6; possible D gene TRBD1, 6 bases. Trimming pared 5 bases from V and 5 bases from J, leaving 19 bases between. The CDR3 runs to 17 residues. Germline CDR1 and CDR2: SGHTA and FQGNSA. The CDR3 is CASSPLAGAFDNSPLHF. As DNA, the CDR3 is TGTGCCAGCAGCCCGCTTGCAGGGGCATTCGATAATTCACCCCTCCACTTT.

This clonotype appeared many times. The chain carries TRBV7-2 and TRBJ2-7, with D possibly TRBD1 on 5 matching bases. The germline V and J ends were trimmed by 2 bases and 1 base, with 9 bases remaining between them. Germline CDR1 reads SGHTA; CDR2 reads FQGNSA. CDR3 length equals 14 residues. The CDR3 loop reads CASSLWGPSYEQYF. CDR3 sequence (DNA): TGTGCCAGCAGCTTATGGGGCCCGTCCTACGAGCAGTACTTC.

Ten or more counts support this clonotype. This rearrangement joins TRBV24-1 to TRBJ1-4; 7 nucleotides match TRBD1. The ends lost 9 bases at V and 5 bases at J; junction bases unmatched: 2. The V gene's germline CDR1 is KGHDR and CDR2 SFDVKD. The CDR3 spans 12 residues. Here the CDR3 reads CATRDSNEKLFF. In DNA form, the CDR3 reads TGTGCCACCCGGGACAGCAATGAAAAACTGTTTTTT.